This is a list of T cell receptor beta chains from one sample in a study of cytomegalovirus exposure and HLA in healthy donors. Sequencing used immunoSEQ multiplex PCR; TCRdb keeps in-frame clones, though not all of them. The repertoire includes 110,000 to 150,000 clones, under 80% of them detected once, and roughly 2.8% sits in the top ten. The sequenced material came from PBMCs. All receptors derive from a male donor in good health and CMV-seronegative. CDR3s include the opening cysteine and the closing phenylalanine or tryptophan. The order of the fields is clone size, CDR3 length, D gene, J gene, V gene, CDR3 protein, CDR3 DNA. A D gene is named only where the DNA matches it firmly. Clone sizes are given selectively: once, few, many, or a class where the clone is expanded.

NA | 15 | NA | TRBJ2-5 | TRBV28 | CASSFGYREQETQYF | TGTGCCAGCAGTTTTGGGTACAGGGAGCAAGAGACCCAGTACTTC
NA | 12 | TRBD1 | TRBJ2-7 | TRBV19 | CASTGTAYEQYF | TGTGCCAGCACCGGGACAGCTTACGAGCAGTACTTC
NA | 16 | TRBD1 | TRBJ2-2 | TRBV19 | CASSMTPRQGVGELFF | TGTGCCAGTAGTATGACCCCGCGACAGGGGGTCGGGGAGCTGTTTTTT
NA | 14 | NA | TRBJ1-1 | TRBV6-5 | CASSPHRVHTEAFF | TGTGCCAGCAGTCCCCACAGGGTCCACACTGAAGCTTTCTTT
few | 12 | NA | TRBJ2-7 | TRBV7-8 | CASSLGSYEQYF | TGTGCCAGCAGCTTAGGGAGTTACGAGCAGTACTTC
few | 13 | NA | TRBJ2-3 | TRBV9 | CASSPGGTDTQYF | TGTGCCAGCAGCCCCGGGGGCACAGATACGCAGTATTTT
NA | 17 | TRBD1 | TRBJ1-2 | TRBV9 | CASSSPGQGSLGYGYTF | TGTGCCAGCAGCTCCCCCGGACAGGGCAGTTTGGGCTATGGCTACACCTTC
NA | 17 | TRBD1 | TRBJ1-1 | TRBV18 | CASSPLTGRSGDTEAFF | TGTGCCAGCTCACCGCTGACAGGGAGGTCAGGCGACACTGAAGCTTTCTTT
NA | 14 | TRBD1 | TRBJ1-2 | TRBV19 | CASSGDRIGVGYTF | TGTGCCAGTAGTGGGGACAGGATCGGTGTTGGCTACACCTTC
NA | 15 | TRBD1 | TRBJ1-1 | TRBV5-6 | CASSFPDRANTEAFF | TGTGCCAGCAGCTTTCCTGACAGGGCGAACACTGAAGCTTTCTTT
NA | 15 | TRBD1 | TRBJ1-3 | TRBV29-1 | CSVEDLRQGEDTIYF | TGCAGCGTTGAAGATCTGAGACAGGGTGAGGACACCATATATTTT
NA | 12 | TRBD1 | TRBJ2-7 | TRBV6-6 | CASATGGYEQYF | TGTGCCAGTGCGACAGGGGGCTACGAGCAGTACTTC
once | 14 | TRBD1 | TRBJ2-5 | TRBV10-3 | CAIRDGTAQETQYF | TGTGCCATCAGGGACGGGACAGCTCAAGAGACCCAGTACTTC
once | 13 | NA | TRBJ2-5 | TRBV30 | CAWSSGFQETQYF | TGTGCCTGGAGTTCAGGGTTCCAAGAGACCCAGTACTTC
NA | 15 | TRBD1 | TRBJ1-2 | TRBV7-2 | CASTSWDRGIYGYTF | TGTGCCAGCACCTCCTGGGACAGGGGGATTTATGGCTACACCTTC
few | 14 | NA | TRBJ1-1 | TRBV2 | CASSEAVYREGAFF | TGTGCCAGCAGTGAAGCCGTTTACAGGGAGGGAGCTTTCTTT
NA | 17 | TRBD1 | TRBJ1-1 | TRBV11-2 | CASSQNYWTGANTEAFF | TGTGCCAGCAGCCAAAACTACTGGACAGGAGCGAACACTGAAGCTTTCTTT
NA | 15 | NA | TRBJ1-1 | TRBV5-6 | CASREDGGVDTEAFF | TGTGCCAGCAGGGAGGACGGTGGGGTGGATACTGAAGCTTTCTTT
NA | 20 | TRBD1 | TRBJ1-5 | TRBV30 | CAWSVSVEDREYQINQPQHF | TGTGCCTGGAGTGTATCTGTTGAGGACAGGGAATATCAAATCAATCAGCCCCAGCATTTT
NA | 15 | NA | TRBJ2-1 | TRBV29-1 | CSVEDLQGSYNEQFF | TGCAGCGTTGAAGATCTACAGGGCTCCTACAATGAGCAGTTCTTC
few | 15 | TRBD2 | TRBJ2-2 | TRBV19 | CASSTKAGGVGELFF | TGTGCCAGTAGTACCAAAGCGGGGGGTGTCGGGGAGCTGTTTTTT
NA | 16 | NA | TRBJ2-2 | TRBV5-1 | CASSLAQGANTGELFF | TGCGCCAGCAGCTTGGCGCAGGGCGCGAACACCGGGGAGCTGTTTTTT
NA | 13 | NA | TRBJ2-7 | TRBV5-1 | CASSLEPTYEQYF | TGCGCCAGCAGCTTGGAGCCCACCTACGAGCAGTACTTC
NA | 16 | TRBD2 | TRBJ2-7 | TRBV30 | CAWSMTSGSLGYEQYF | TGTGCCTGGAGTATGACTAGCGGGAGTTTAGGCTACGAGCAGTACTTC
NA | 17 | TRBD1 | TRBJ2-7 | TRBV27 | CASSSRTGPRSSYEQYF | TGTGCCAGCAGTTCTCGGACAGGCCCTCGCAGCTCCTACGAGCAGTACTTC
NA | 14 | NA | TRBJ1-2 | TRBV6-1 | CASRAHGGGYGYTF | TGTGCCAGCAGGGCACATGGTGGTGGCTATGGCTACACCTTC
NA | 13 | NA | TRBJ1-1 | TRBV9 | CASSVGPNTEAFF | TGTGCCAGCAGCGTAGGGCCCAACACTGAAGCTTTCTTT
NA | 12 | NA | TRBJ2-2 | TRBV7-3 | CASGFAAGELFF | TGTGCCAGCGGTTTTGCGGCCGGGGAGCTGTTTTTT
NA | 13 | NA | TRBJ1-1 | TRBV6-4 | CASSVNLNTEAFF | TGTGCCAGCAGTGTTAATCTGAACACTGAAGCTTTCTTT
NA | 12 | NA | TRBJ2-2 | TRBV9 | CASSVVLGELFF | TGTGCCAGCAGCGTCGTATTGGGGGAGCTGTTTTTT
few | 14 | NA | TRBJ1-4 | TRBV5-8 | CASSRRQSREKLFF | TGTGCCAGCAGCCGACGACAGAGTCGTGAAAAACTGTTTTTT
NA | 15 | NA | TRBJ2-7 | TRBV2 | CASSEAGGLWLEQYF | TGTGCCAGCAGTGAAGCGGGAGGACTCTGGCTCGAGCAGTACTTC
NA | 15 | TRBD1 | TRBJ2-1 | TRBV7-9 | CASSRDRDRVNEQFF | TGTGCCAGCAGCCGCGACCGGGACAGGGTAAATGAGCAGTTCTTC
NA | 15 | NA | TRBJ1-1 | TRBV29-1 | CSAGPGWGMNTEAFF | TGCAGCGCCGGGCCGGGTTGGGGCATGAACACTGAAGCTTTCTTT
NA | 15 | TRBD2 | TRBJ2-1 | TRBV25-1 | CASRTSGRQYNEQFF | TGTGCCAGCAGAACTAGCGGGCGACAGTACAATGAGCAGTTCTTC
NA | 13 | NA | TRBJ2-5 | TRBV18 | CASSPIQQETQYF | TGTGCCAGCTCACCAATTCAGCAAGAGACCCAGTACTTC
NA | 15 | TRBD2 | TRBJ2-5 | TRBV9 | CASSVTGTSGGPSYF | TGTGCCAGCAGCGTTACCGGGACTAGCGGGGGGCCATCGTACTTC
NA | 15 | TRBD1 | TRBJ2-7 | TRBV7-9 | CASSHTGTGVYEQYF | TGTGCCAGCAGCCATACCGGGACAGGGGTGTACGAGCAGTACTTC
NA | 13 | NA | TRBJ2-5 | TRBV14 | CASSQGPRETQYF | TGTGCCAGCAGCCAAGGTCCGAGGGAGACCCAGTACTTC
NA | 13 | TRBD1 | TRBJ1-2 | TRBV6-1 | CASSERDRGSYTF | TGTGCCAGCAGTGAACGGGACAGGGGTAGCTACACCTTC
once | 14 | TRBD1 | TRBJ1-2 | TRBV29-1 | CSTDTGGLNYGYTF | TGCAGCACGGATACAGGGGGCCTTAACTATGGCTACACCTTC
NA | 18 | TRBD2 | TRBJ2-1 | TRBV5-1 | CASSFGLAGGSAYNEQFF | TGCGCCAGCAGCTTCGGACTAGCGGGGGGATCGGCCTACAATGAGCAGTTCTTC
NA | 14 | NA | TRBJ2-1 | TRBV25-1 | CASSEYRRPLEQFF | TGTGCCAGCAGTGAATATCGGAGGCCCCTCGAGCAGTTCTTC
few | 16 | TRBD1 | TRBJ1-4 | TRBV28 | CASSSFSTGKYEKLFF | TGTGCCAGCAGTTCCTTCTCGACAGGGAAATACGAAAAACTGTTTTTT
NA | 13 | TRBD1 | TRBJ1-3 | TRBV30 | CAWGDRGGNTIYF | TGTGCCTGGGGGGACAGGGGAGGAAACACCATATATTTT